This TCR beta chain appears in the sequencing data of a study of cytomegalovirus exposure and HLA in healthy donors. Study outcomes and limitations: A later analysis showed HLA-associated TCR beta chains outstripping equally common others in clonal expansion. In a later analysis, CMV-associated beta chains were mostly HLA-associated, it appeared. Per published reports, the classifier diagnosed cytomegalovirus status with high specificity and sensitivity.

A multiplex PCR was run with 60 Vbeta primers and 13 Jbeta primers. Assay used: immunoSEQ multiplex PCR; TCRdb lists only in-frame clones, some missing. The sample lists 120,000 to 150,000 clones; 73% were seen once. In germline, CDR1 is KGHSH, CDR2 LQKENI. There are 16 residues in the CDR3. V lost 3 bases and J 0 bases, leaving 14 bases between the germline ends. This clone came up a few times. Its antigen is not identified. The sample taken for sequencing was PBMCs. The source of this sequence is a woman between 35 and 50 years old in good health and CMV-seronegative. The V call is TRBV18, the J call TRBJ1-1; D not certain. CDR3 coding DNA: TGTGCCAGCTCACCTAAGAATATTCAGGTGAACACTGAAGCTTTCTTT. Translating gives CASSPKNIQVNTEAFF.